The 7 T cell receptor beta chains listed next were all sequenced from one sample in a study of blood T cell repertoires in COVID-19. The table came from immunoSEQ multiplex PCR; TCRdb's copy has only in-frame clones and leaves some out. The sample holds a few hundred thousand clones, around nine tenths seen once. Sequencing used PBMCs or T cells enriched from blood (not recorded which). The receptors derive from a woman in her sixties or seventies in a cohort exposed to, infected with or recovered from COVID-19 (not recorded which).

CDR3 DNA sequence: TGTGCCAGCAGTGAATCTGGTCGCCCAGGGCTCAATGAGCAGTTCTTC. Its protein is CASSESGRPGLNEQFF. The rearrangement uses TRBV6-1 and TRBJ2-1, with D perhaps TRBD1 (5 bases). With 2 bases removed from V and 6 bases from J, the gap between germline ends came to 17 bases. Looked up from germline, CDR1 is MNHNS and CDR2 is SASEGT. The CDR3 has 16 amino acids.

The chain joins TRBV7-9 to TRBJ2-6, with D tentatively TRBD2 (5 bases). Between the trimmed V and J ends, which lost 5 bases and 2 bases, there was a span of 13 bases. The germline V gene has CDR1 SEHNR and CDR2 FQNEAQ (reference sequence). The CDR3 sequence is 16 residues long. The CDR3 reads CASSPPRGPGANVLTF. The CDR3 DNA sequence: TGTGCCAGCAGCCCACCCCGAGGGCCTGGGGCCAACGTCCTGACTTTC.

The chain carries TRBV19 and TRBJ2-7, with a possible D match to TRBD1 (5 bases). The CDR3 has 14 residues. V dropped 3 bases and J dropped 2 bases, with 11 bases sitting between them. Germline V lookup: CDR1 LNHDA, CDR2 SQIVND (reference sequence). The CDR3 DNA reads TGTGCCAGTAGTATGCTGGCGGACACCTACGAGCAGTACTTC. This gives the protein CASSMLADTYEQYF.

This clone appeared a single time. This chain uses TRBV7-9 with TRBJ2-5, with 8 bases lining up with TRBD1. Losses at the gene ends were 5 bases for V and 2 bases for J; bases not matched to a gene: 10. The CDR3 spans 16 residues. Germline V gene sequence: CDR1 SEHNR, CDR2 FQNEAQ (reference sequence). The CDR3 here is CASSPWTGYGQETQYF. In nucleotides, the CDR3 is TGTGCCAGCAGCCCTTGGACAGGGTATGGTCAAGAGACCCAGTACTTC.

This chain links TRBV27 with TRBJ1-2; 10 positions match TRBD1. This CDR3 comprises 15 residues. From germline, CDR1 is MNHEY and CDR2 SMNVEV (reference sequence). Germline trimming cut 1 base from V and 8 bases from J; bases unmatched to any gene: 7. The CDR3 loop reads CASSLWGQGFEGYTF. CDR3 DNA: TGTGCCAGCAGTTTATGGGGACAGGGGTTCGAAGGCTACACCTTC.

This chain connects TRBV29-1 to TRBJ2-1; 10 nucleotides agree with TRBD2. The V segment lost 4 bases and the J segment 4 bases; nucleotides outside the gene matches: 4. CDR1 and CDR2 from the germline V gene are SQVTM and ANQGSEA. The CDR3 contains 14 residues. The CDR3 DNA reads TGCAGCGTTGGGAAACTAGCGGGGTACAATGAGCAGTTCTTC. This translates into CSVGKLAGYNEQFF.

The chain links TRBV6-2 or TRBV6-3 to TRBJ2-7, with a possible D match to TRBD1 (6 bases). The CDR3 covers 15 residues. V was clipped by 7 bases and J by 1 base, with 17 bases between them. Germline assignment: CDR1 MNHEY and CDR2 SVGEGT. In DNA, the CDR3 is TGTGCCAGCACCTACTCAACAGGGAAGTCCTACGAGCAGTACTTC. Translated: CASTYSTGKSYEQYF.